This is a list of T cell receptor beta chains from one sample in a study of human T cells and chemical hapten exposure. TCRdb reprocessed the RACE reads with MiXCR, giving one entry per CDR3 protein. The sample contains some 87,000 distinct CDR3 sequences, approximately 10% of which appear only once. The material was whole blood, obtained in connection with sensitization to the hapten diphenylcyclopropenone (DPC). Receptor source: a woman in her 50s with alopecia areata. Some clones in this sample may be carry-over from other donors' samples. Both conserved end residues are part of each CDR3. Fields, in order: clone size, V gene, J gene, D gene, CDR3 DNA, CDR3 protein. A D gene is named only where the DNA matches it firmly. Size is stated for part of the rows, as once, few or many counts, or as a class when the clone is expanded.

>few|TRBV9|TRBJ1-3|-
TGTGCCAGCAGCGTAGGGGGGGCTGGAAACACCATATATTTT
CASSVGGAGNTIYF
>many|TRBV11-3|TRBJ2-2|-
TGTGCCAGCAGCTTAGTACGAGACACCGGGGAGCTGTTTTTT
CASSLVRDTGELFF
>-|TRBV3-1|TRBJ2-1|-
TGTGCCAGCAGCCAAGTAATGGCGGACCCGGAGCAGTTCTTC
CASSQVMADPEQFF
>many|TRBV5-4|TRBJ1-1|TRBD1
TGTGCCAGCAGCTCCAACAGGGGCAAGACTGAAGCTTTCTTT
CASSSNRGKTEAFF
>few|TRBV29-1|TRBJ1-2|-
TGCAGCACCGGGGAGGGCGCGGGAGGCTACACCTTC
CSTGEGAGGYTF
>-|TRBV29-1|TRBJ1-5|TRBD1
TGCAGCGTAGCCACGGGGACAGGCAATCAGCCCCAGCATTTT
CSVATGTGNQPQHF
>few|TRBV9|TRBJ2-2|-
TGTGCCAGCAGCTGGCGAGCCACCGGGGAGCTGTTTTTT
CASSWRATGELFF
>many|TRBV29-1|TRBJ2-5|TRBD1
TGCAGCGTTAGGACAGGAGAGACCCAGTACTTC
CSVRTGETQYF
>-|TRBV6-5|TRBJ2-1|TRBD2
TGTGCCAGCCGGGACTACAACAATGAGCAGTTCTTC
CASRDYNNEQFF
>-|TRBV11-2|TRBJ1-5|-
TGTGCCAGCAGCCTAACAGGGCCCCATCAGCCCCAGCATTTT
CASSLTGPHQPQHF
>-|TRBV30|TRBJ2-3|-
TGTGCCTGGGGACTGAAGGCTAGCACAGATACGCAGTATTTT
CAWGLKASTDTQYF
>-|TRBV5-1|TRBJ2-7|-
TGCGCCAGCAGCCCCTGGGGCAGATCCGAGCAGTACTTC
CASSPWGRSEQYF
>few|TRBV7-3|TRBJ2-2|TRBD1
TGTGCCAGCAGCCTAGGAGGACAGGGATCCGGGGAGCTGTTTTTT
CASSLGGQGSGELFF